This record covers a single T cell receptor (beta chain). J was trimmed by 1 base and V by 0 bases; bases with no gene match: 1. The CDR3 contains 14 residues. From germline, CDR1 is GTSNPN and CDR2 SVGIG (reference sequence). These data come from a study of CD8+ T cells in alopecia areata. Treatment in this sample: oral pan-JAK inhibitor, 5-10 mg twice daily. RNA extraction was followed by reverse transcription into cDNA, which acted as the sequencing template. Produced via immunoSEQ multiplex PCR; TCRdb's table is partial and in-frame only. The sample lists approximately 210,000 clones; around 65% were seen once.

V is TRBV30 and J is TRBJ1-2; 8 bases fit TRBD1. This specimen was CD4+ T cells sorted from blood, taken at week 44, from a patient treated with tofacitinib. The TCR comes from a human donor with alopecia areata. CDR3 bases: TGTGCCTGGAGTGTACAGGGGGGTAACTATGGCTACACCTTC. Amino acids: CAWSVQGGNYGYTF.